These 15 T cell receptor beta chains came from one sample sequenced in a study of blood T cells in healthy people across ages. The use of a sample-barcoded 5' primer and a J-beta primer mix characterized a second PCR of about 6 to 11 cycles. TCRdb reprocessed the 5' RACE reads with MiXCR, giving one entry per CDR3 protein. The repertoire holds about 1,400,000 distinct CDR3 sequences, with roughly 40% as singletons. Sample: blood. The receptors derive from a woman aged 18-29 years in good health.

In this sample, this clonotype turned up a few times. CDR3 DNA: TGTGCCAGCAGCTTAGGGGCTCTGAGGACAGATACGCAGTATTTT. Translation gives CASSLGALRTDTQYF. The chain joins TRBV7-2 to TRBJ2-3; D uncertain. V lost 1 base and J 3 bases, leaving 11 bases between the germline ends. Germline V CDR1 and CDR2: SGHTA, FQGNSA. The CDR3 is 15 amino acids.

This clonotype appeared a few times. V is TRBV4-1 and J is TRBJ2-7, with TRBD1 matching over 10 bases. V gave up 1 base and J gave up 4 bases; unmatched junction bases: 4. This CDR3 comprises 15 residues. Germline lookup yields CDR1 MGHRA and CDR2 YSYEKL. CDR3 amino acids: CASSQVRDRGYEQYF. As DNA, the CDR3 is TGCGCCAGCAGCCAAGTCCGGGACAGGGGTTACGAGCAGTACTTC.

This clonotype was detected a few times. The genes are TRBV29-1 and TRBJ2-5, with TRBD2 as a possible D gene (6 bases). The CDR3 loop spans 12 amino acids. Germline V gene lookup returns CDR1 SQVTM and CDR2 ANQGSEA. Between the trimmed V and J ends, which lost 7 bases and 3 bases, there was a span of 12 bases. The CDR3 DNA reads TGCAGCGCCGCATGGGGGGAAGAGACCCAGTACTTC. It translates to CSAAWGEETQYF.

This clonotype occurred a few times. V and J are TRBV6-2 or TRBV6-3 and TRBJ2-7; TRBD1 is a possible D gene (6 bases). V lost 0 bases and J 4 bases, leaving 10 bases between the germline ends. The CDR3 runs 14 residues. The V gene's germline CDR1 is MNHEY and CDR2 SVGEGT. The CDR3 coding sequence is TGTGCCAGCAGTTACTCGGGGGCGAATTACGAGCAGTACTTC. Translated: CASSYSGANYEQYF.

This clonotype appeared a few times. The chain couples TRBV5-1 to TRBJ1-1, with D unresolved. V lost 0 bases to trimming and J lost 4 bases, with 10 bases between them. From germline, CDR1 is SGHRS and CDR2 YFSETQ. The length of the CDR3 is 14 residues. CDR3 sequence: CASSLDGGFTEAFF. In nucleotides, the CDR3 is TGCGCCAGCAGCTTGGATGGCGGGTTCACTGAAGCTTTCTTT.

The rearrangement uses TRBV30 and TRBJ1-2; the match to TRBD1 covers 10 bases. Germline V lookup: CDR1 GTSNPN, CDR2 SVGIG (reference sequence). CDR3 length: 13 residues. After removal of 5 bases from V and 5 bases from J, the junction contained 5 bases not matched to a gene. The CDR3 protein is CAWGTGVVYGYTF. The CDR3 nucleotides are TGTGCCTGGGGGACAGGGGTGGTATATGGCTACACCTTC.

The sample holds a few counts of this clonotype. The chain uses TRBV6-6 and TRBJ2-5, with no clear D. V lost 2 bases to trimming and J lost 3 bases, with 10 bases between them. The CDR3 is 14 residues long. Germline CDR1 MNHNY, CDR2 SVGAGI (reference sequence). The CDR3 is CASSYTLAEETQYF. The CDR3, as DNA: TGTGCCAGCAGTTACACATTGGCGGAAGAGACCCAGTACTTC.

The J gene is TRBJ2-7, the V gene TRBV28; possibly TRBD2 for D (7 bases). The CDR3 sequence is 16 residues long. Germline CDR1 and CDR2: MDHEN and SYDVKM. The V end was cut by 4 bases, the J end by 1 base, with 17 bases between. CDR3 in amino acids: CASSSSWGGASYEQYF. The CDR3 DNA reads as TGTGCCAGCAGTTCCAGTTGGGGGGGCGCGTCCTACGAGCAGTACTTC.

J is TRBJ1-2 and V is TRBV12-3 or TRBV12-4; no clear D gene. This CDR3 region has 13 residues. Trimming stripped 3 bases from V and 0 bases from J, with 5 bases between. The CDR3 nucleotides are TGTGCCAGCAGTTTGTTGTCTAACTATGGCTACACCTTC. Its protein is CASSLLSNYGYTF.

Comments on this clonotype: A much larger clone differs from this one at a single base, so this may be a read error. The chain uses TRBV5-1 and TRBJ1-5; perhaps TRBD1 as D (6 bases). CDR3 size: 14 residues. The germline CDR1 and CDR2 sequences are SGHRS and YFSETQ. In nucleotides, the CDR3 is TGCGCCAACAGCTTGGAGACAGGTGATCAGCCCCAGCATTTT. Protein product: CANSLETGDQPQHF.

This chain joins TRBV11-3 and TRBJ2-5; D gene ambiguous. The germline V gene encodes CDR1 SGHNT and CDR2 YENEEA. Trimming removed 6 bases from V and 3 bases from J, with 14 bases in between. The CDR3 is 14 residues long. This CDR3 reads CASSPKSGEETQYF. The CDR3 region has the DNA TGTGCCAGCAGTCCCAAGTCAGGAGAAGAGACCCAGTACTTC. Full variable domain (rest looked up from reference TRBV11-3 and TRBJ2-5): EAGVVQSPRYKIIEKKQPVAFWCNPISGHNTLYWYLQNLGQGPELLIRYENEEAVDDSQLPKDRFSAERLKGVDSTLKIQPAELGDSAVYLCASSPKSGEETQYFGPGTRLLVL.

The CDR3 reads CASSLDRTRNTGELFF. Written as DNA, the CDR3 is TGTGCCAGCAGCTTAGACAGGACTAGAAACACCGGGGAGCTGTTTTTT. The V gene is TRBV7-8, the J gene TRBJ2-2, with 7 bases fitting TRBD2. The ends lost 1 base at V and 2 bases at J; junction bases unmatched: 4. The CDR3 runs to 16 residues. The V gene's germline CDR1 is SGHVS and CDR2 FQNEAQ.

This chain uses TRBV29-1 with TRBJ2-5; no firm D call. The germline V gene has CDR1 SQVTM and CDR2 ANQGSEA. The V and J ends lost 5 bases and 5 bases respectively, with 12 bases between them. The CDR3 has 12 residues. The CDR3, as DNA: TGCAGCGTTCAATTGCATCTGGAGACCCAGTACTTC. Translation gives CSVQLHLETQYF. Complete variable domain (other parts from reference TRBV29-1 and TRBJ2-5): SAVISQKPSRDICQRGTSLTIQCQVDSQVTMMFWYRQQPGQSLTLIATANQGSEATYESGFVIDKFPISRPNLTFSTLTVSNMSPEDSSIYLCSVQLHLETQYFGPGTRLLVL.

This clonotype was observed a few times. The chain is built from TRBV29-1 and TRBJ1-4, with D hard to call. The CDR3 contains 11 residues. Germline V lookup: CDR1 SQVTM, CDR2 ANQGSEA. The V end was cut by 4 bases, the J end by 7 bases, with 7 bases between. CDR3 loop: CSVVHGEKLFF. The CDR3, as DNA: TGCAGCGTTGTACACGGTGAAAAACTGTTTTTT.

The chain is built from TRBV12-3 or TRBV12-4 and TRBJ1-3; tentatively, D is TRBD1 (5 bases). The ends were cut back, 7 bases at V and 0 bases at J, with 13 bases in the middle. The CDR3 totals 15 residues. DNA of the CDR3: TGTGCCAGCACCCCCGGACATTTCTCTGGAAACACCATATATTTT. It specifies CASTPGHFSGNTIYF.